This T cell receptor beta chain is drawn from a study of T-cell memory formation after mild COVID-19. Via MiXCR, TCRdb re-called the 5' RACE reads, giving one row per CDR3 protein. The sample consists of 350,000 or so distinct CDR3 sequences, 20% to 25% of them appearing once. This clonotype was counted only a few times. This CDR3 has 14 amino acids. Germline V lookup: CDR1 SGHVS, CDR2 FQNEAQ. The V segment lost 5 bases and the J segment 5 bases; nucleotides outside the gene matches: 7. The sample consisted of PBMCs or a T cell subset sorted from them (not recorded which). The rearrangement joins TRBV7-8 to TRBJ2-5; 8 positions agree with TRBD1. This sequence was found in an adult woman who had mild COVID-19 (a few samples of this study predate the infection). Cell type and time point are not known. CDR3: CASSLYRGTETQYF. The CDR3 nucleotides read TGTGCCAGCAGCCTCTACAGGGGGACGGAGACCCAGTACTTC.